The 21 T cell receptor beta chains in this list originate from one sample, sequenced in a study of blood T cell repertoires in COVID-19. Produced via immunoSEQ multiplex PCR; TCRdb's table is partial and in-frame only. Of roughly 250,000 clones listed, around 87% were seen once; the top ten hold under 2.5%. Material: peripheral blood. The receptors were gathered from a woman in her forties or fifties with acute or convalescent COVID-19.

The CDR3 DNA is TGCGCCAGCAGCTTCCGGGATCTTCGGAACACCGGGGAGCTGTTTTTT. This gives the protein CASSFRDLRNTGELFF. This sequence joins TRBV5-1 and TRBJ2-2; tentative D call: TRBD2 (5 bases). Germline CDR1 is SGHRS and CDR2 is YFSETQ. The CDR3 covers 16 residues. With 2 bases removed from V and 1 base from J, the gap between germline ends came to 12 bases.

CDR3 amino acids: CASSSSGQVSYEQYF. For the CDR3, the DNA is TGTGCCAGCAGCTCGTCGGGACAGGTCTCCTACGAGCAGTACTTC. The chain employs TRBV7-2 and TRBJ2-7; 8 nucleotides line up with TRBD1. The CDR3 is 15 amino acids. V gave up 4 bases and J gave up 0 bases; unmatched junction bases: 5. The germline V gene encodes CDR1 SGHTA and CDR2 FQGNSA.

This chain uses TRBV9 with TRBJ1-5; 10 nucleotides match TRBD1. Per the germline V gene, CDR1 is SGDLS and CDR2 is YYNGEE. After removal of 4 bases from V and 6 bases from J, the junction contained 4 bases not matched to a gene. The CDR3 has 14 residues. The chain's CDR3 is CASSTGTGVQPQHF. The CDR3 DNA sequence: TGTGCCAGCAGCACCGGGACAGGGGTTCAGCCCCAGCATTTT.

The CDR3 protein is CATSRARGGLGSPLHF. The CDR3 nucleotides read TGTGCCACCAGCAGAGCAAGAGGGGGATTGGGGTCACCCCTCCACTTT. V and J are TRBV15 and TRBJ1-6, with D tentatively TRBD1 (6 bases). V lost 1 base to trimming and J lost 10 bases, with 17 bases between them. This CDR3 has 16 residues. Germline assignment: CDR1 LNHNV and CDR2 YYDKDF (reference sequence).

The chain employs TRBV9 and TRBJ1-4; D possibly corresponds to TRBD1 (5 bases). CDR1 and CDR2 from the germline V gene are SGDLS and YYNGEE. CDR3 length: 14 residues. V was pared by 1 base and J by 3 bases, with 7 bases between. CDR3 DNA: TGTGCCAGCAGCGTACAGGGTGCTAATGAAAAACTGTTTTTT. It encodes CASSVQGANEKLFF.

Written as DNA, the CDR3 is TGTGCCAGCACCTCCGGACAGACACCCGAGCAGTACTTC. This translates into CASTSGQTPEQYF. The chain joins TRBV12-3 or TRBV12-4 to TRBJ2-7; the D gene is possibly TRBD1 (6 bases). The CDR3 is 13 amino acids. Trimming removed 7 bases at V and 6 bases at J, with 16 bases between.

This clone was seen just once. Written as DNA, the CDR3 is TGTGCCAGCAGCAATGACCCCGGGACTAGCGGGAGAATGTACAATGAGCAGTTCTTC. Its protein is CASSNDPGTSGRMYNEQFF. J is TRBJ2-1 and V is TRBV7-9, with 14 bases matching TRBD2. CDR1 and CDR2 (germline): SEHNR, FQNEAQ (reference sequence). This CDR3 region has 19 residues. V lost 5 bases and J lost 4; bases outside the gene matches: 13.

The V call is TRBV7-9, the J call TRBJ2-1; 7 bases align to TRBD2. Germline-derived CDR1 and CDR2 are SEHNR and FQNEAQ (reference sequence). Trimming cost V 5 bases and J 9 bases; bases outside gene matches: 4. This CDR3 has 12 amino acids. The CDR3 bases are TGTGCCAGCAGCCACACGGGGGGTGAGCAGTTCTTC. Translating gives CASSHTGGEQFF. The full variable domain, completed using reference TRBV7-9 and TRBJ2-1, is DTGVSQNPRHKITKRGQNVTFRCDPISEHNRLYWYRQTLGQGPEFLTYFQNEAQLEKSRLLSDRFSAERPKGSFSTLEIQRTEQGDSAMYLCASSHTGGEQFFGPGTRLTVL.

This chain links TRBV5-1 with TRBJ2-3, with 9 bases that match TRBD1. Germline V CDR1 and CDR2: SGHRS, YFSETQ. After removal of 5 bases from V and 0 bases from J, the junction contained 13 bases not matched to a gene. The CDR3 is 18 amino acids. The CDR3 nucleotides are TGCGCCAGCAGACAGGGACAGGGAAGGATTGCTAGCACAGATACGCAGTATTTT. Residues: CASRQGQGRIASTDTQYF.

DNA for the CDR3: TGCGCCAGCAGCCGACAGGGGGCCCGTCAGCCCCAGCATTTT. Translating gives CASSRQGARQPQHF. The J gene is TRBJ1-5, the V gene TRBV5-1; 10 nucleotides line up with TRBD1. The CDR3 has 14 residues. Germline trimming cut 4 bases from V and 6 bases from J; bases unmatched to any gene: 4. CDR1 and CDR2 (germline): SGHRS, YFSETQ.

CDR3 amino acids: CASSLTGARYNEQFF. DNA for the CDR3: TGTGCCAGCAGCTTAACGGGGGCGAGGTACAATGAGCAGTTCTTC. V is TRBV7-3 and J is TRBJ2-1, with D possibly TRBD1 on 6 matching bases. The CDR3 sequence is 15 residues long. CDR1 is SGHTA, CDR2 FQGTGA, per germline. Trimming left V 0 bases short and J 4 bases short, with 10 bases between.

The chain employs TRBV7-9 and TRBJ1-1, with D perhaps TRBD1 (5 bases). Trimming stripped 7 bases from V and 2 bases from J, with 11 bases between. CDR1 and CDR2 from the germline V gene are SEHNR and FQNEAQ (reference sequence). The CDR3 spans 13 residues. The CDR3 spells CASNWGGNTEAFF. For the CDR3, the DNA is TGTGCCAGCAACTGGGGGGGTAACACTGAAGCTTTCTTT.

The chain employs TRBV10-3 and TRBJ1-1; 9 nucleotides align to TRBD1. V trimming: 2 bases; J trimming: 7 bases; junction bases outside the gene matches: 5. Germline V gene data show CDR1 as ENHRY and CDR2 as SYGVKD. The CDR3 consists of 14 residues. CDR3 in amino acids: CAISEVVGQGEAFF. The CDR3 DNA reads TGTGCCATCAGTGAGGTGGTGGGACAGGGTGAAGCTTTCTTT.

The chain links TRBV6-6 to TRBJ1-1; 9 nucleotides match TRBD1. The CDR3 loop spans 14 amino acids. After removal of 5 bases from V and 5 bases from J, the junction contained 6 bases not matched to a gene. Germline V gene data show CDR1 as MNHNY and CDR2 as SVGAGI (reference sequence). DNA of the CDR3: TGTGCCAGCAGTACGGGACAGGGTACTACTGAAGCTTTCTTT. Translation: CASSTGQGTTEAFF.

The rearrangement links TRBV4-2 to TRBJ1-1; TRBD1 is a possible D gene (5 bases). V lost 2 bases to trimming and J lost 2 bases, with 9 bases between them. In germline, CDR1 is LGHNA, CDR2 YNFKEQ. This CDR3 spans 14 amino acids. The CDR3 loop is CASSQPQGNTEAFF. The CDR3 DNA is TGTGCCAGCAGCCAACCTCAGGGAAACACTGAAGCTTTCTTT.

The chain has TRBV29-1 and TRBJ1-1, with D possibly being TRBD1 (6 bases). The V and J ends lost 3 bases and 1 base respectively, with 9 bases between them. There are 13 residues in the CDR3. Per the germline V gene, CDR1 is SQVTM and CDR2 is ANQGSEA. The CDR3, as DNA: TGCAGCGTTGAGGGACACGAGAACACTGAAGCTTTCTTT. Protein sequence: CSVEGHENTEAFF. Looking up the rest from reference TRBV29-1 and TRBJ1-1 gives the full variable domain: SAVISQKPSRDICQRGTSLTIQCQVDSQVTMMFWYRQQPGQSLTLIATANQGSEATYESGFVIDKFPISRPNLTFSTLTVSNMSPEDSSIYLCSVEGHENTEAFFGQGTRLTVV.

The rearrangement joins TRBV7-2 to TRBJ2-3; the D gene is possibly TRBD1 (5 bases). V was shortened by 2 bases and J by 5 bases, with 11 bases between the two germline ends. Germline CDR1 is SGHTA and CDR2 is FQGNSA. CDR3 size: 14 residues. The CDR3 DNA sequence: TGTGCCAGCAGCTTAATCCAGGGCTTAGATACGCAGTATTTT. It yields the protein CASSLIQGLDTQYF.

CDR3: CAWSVLGVAGLAGANVLTF. The CDR3 nucleotides read TGTGCCTGGAGTGTCCTCGGCGTGGCAGGGCTTGCTGGGGCCAACGTCCTGACTTTC. The J gene is TRBJ2-6, the V gene TRBV30; D is possibly TRBD1 (5 bases). The CDR3 spans 19 residues. V was clipped by 0 bases and J by 2 bases, with 20 bases between them. Germline CDR1 GTSNPN, CDR2 SVGIG (reference sequence).

The gene calls are TRBV7-3 and TRBJ2-1; TRBD2 matches 10 bases. V was pared by 3 bases and J by 4 bases, with 3 bases of the junction left unmatched. This CDR3 is built from 15 residues. Germline CDR1 reads SGHTA; CDR2 reads FQGTGA. This CDR3 reads CASSFSGREYNEQFF. The CDR3 coding sequence is TGTGCCAGCAGCTTCAGCGGGAGGGAGTACAATGAGCAGTTCTTC. The whole variable domain, remainder taken from reference TRBV7-3 and TRBJ2-1, is GAGVSQTPSNKVTEKGKYVELRCDPISGHTALYWYRQSLGQGPEFLIYFQGTGAADDSGLPNDRFFAVRPEGSVSTLKIQRTERGDSAVYLCASSFSGREYNEQFFGPGTRLTVL.

The chain couples TRBV7-9 to TRBJ2-1; 9 nucleotides line up with TRBD1. Germline values: CDR1 SEHNR, CDR2 FQNEAQ (reference sequence). Unmatched junction bases numbered 11, after V lost 4 bases and J lost 10 bases. The CDR3 is 15 residues long. CDR3 DNA: TGTGCCAGCAGCTCCTGGACAGGGGCGACCCGGGAGCAGTTCTTC. Translation: CASSSWTGATREQFF.

The chain joins TRBV4-1 to TRBJ2-1; 7 positions agree with TRBD2. Germline CDR1 reads MGHRA; CDR2 reads YSYEKL. V was clipped by 0 bases and J by 0 bases; unmatched bases: 5. This CDR3 has 17 residues. The CDR3 protein is CASSQDSSGTSYNEQFF. As DNA, the CDR3 is TGCGCCAGCAGCCAAGATTCAAGCGGGACCTCCTACAATGAGCAGTTCTTC.